This TCR beta chain was recorded in a study of T cell responses to AZD1222 COVID-19 vaccine. Study results and caveats: The number of AZD1222 recipients seropositive at baseline was only five or six. Vaccine-related CD4 TCRs covered spike, predominating at 160-218 and 743-854. In the spike-specific TCR repertoire, nearly half reportedly target unmutated variant regions. No day 14 peak samples; only post-peak repertoires were characterized.

A word on this clone: Antigen specificity is unknown.

V lost 10 bases to trimming and J lost 4 bases; unmatched junction nucleotides: 7. Germline CDR1 reads MDHEN; CDR2 reads SYDVKM. This CDR3 region has 13 residues. TCRdb's copy holds only in-frame clones and misses some; the assay was immunoSEQ multiplex PCR. This sample has 130,000 to 150,000 clones, with around nine tenths found just once. The sample here was peripheral blood, taken on day 0 of AZD1222 vaccination. This receptor was identified in an adult in good health. The genes are TRBV28 and TRBJ2-5; 9 bases align to TRBD1. CDR3 nucleotide sequence: TGTGCCACTACACCGGACAGGGGAGAGACCCAGTACTTC. Encoded protein: CATTPDRGETQYF.